These 10 T cell receptor beta chains were sequenced from one sample in a study of blood T cell repertoires in COVID-19. This table comes from immunoSEQ multiplex PCR, and its TCRdb copy is limited to in-frame clones, with some not included. The table lists 200,000 or so clones, 65% to 85% of them singletons, with around 3% in the top ten. The sample taken for sequencing was peripheral blood. These receptors all stem from a woman in her 30s who had recovered from COVID-19.

The chain has TRBV11-3 and TRBJ2-2, with 7 nucleotides matching TRBD1. This CDR3 region has 16 residues. The J segment lost 10 bases and the V segment lost 5 bases, leaving 16 bases of the junction unmatched. CDR1 and CDR2 (germline): SGHNT, YENEEA. The CDR3 DNA follows: TGTGCCAGCAGCCCCTCAAGGGGGCAGGCTACTCCGGAGCTGTTTTTT. Its protein product is CASSPSRGQATPELFF.

CDR3: CASSYSTPSGYGYTF. The CDR3 DNA reads as TGTGCCAGCAGTTACTCGACTCCTTCGGGGTATGGCTACACCTTC. The J gene is TRBJ1-2, the V gene TRBV6-6, with unresolved D. The CDR3 has 15 amino acids. From germline, CDR1 is MNHNY and CDR2 SVGAGI (reference sequence). Trimming took 0 bases from V and 5 from J, leaving 13 bases between them.

The chain joins TRBV4-1 to TRBJ1-1; D gene unclear. CDR1 and CDR2 from the germline V gene are MGHRA and YSYEKL. There are 16 residues in the CDR3. Trimming pared 1 base from V and 4 bases from J, leaving 16 bases between. CDR3 sequence (DNA): TGCGCCAGCAGCCAAGTTATTGTCTCGGGTCTCACTGAAGCTTTCTTT. This codes for CASSQVIVSGLTEAFF.

This chain joins TRBV7-3 and TRBJ2-3; 12 positions match TRBD2. The CDR3 totals 15 residues. Germline CDR1 reads SGHTA; CDR2 reads FQGTGA. V lost 4 bases to trimming and J lost 5 bases; unmatched junction nucleotides: 4. This CDR3 is CASSSRLAGVDTQYF. The CDR3 DNA reads TGTGCCAGCAGCTCCCGACTAGCGGGAGTAGATACGCAGTATTTT.

V gene TRBV5-1 combines with J gene TRBJ2-7; D may be TRBD2 (6 bases). This CDR3 spans 11 amino acids. V shed 2 bases and J shed 12 bases, with 12 bases lying between them. Germline V gene data show CDR1 as SGHRS and CDR2 as YFSETQ. The CDR3 loop is CASSFGGLLYF. CDR3 nucleotide sequence: TGCGCCAGCAGCTTCGGGGGATTGCTGTACTTC. The full variable domain, rest sourced from reference TRBV5-1 and TRBJ2-7, is KAGVTQTPRYLIKTRGQQVTLSCSPISGHRSVSWYQQTPGQGLQFLFEYFSETQRNKGNFPGRFSGRQFSNSRSEMNVSTLELGDSALYLCASSFGGLLYFGPGTRLTVT.

The CDR3 DNA follows: TGTGCCATCCGGACAGGGCAAGCCAAAAACATTCAGTACTTC. Translated: CAIRTGQAKNIQYF. The rearrangement joins TRBV11-2 to TRBJ2-4, with 8 bases identical to TRBD1. Germline CDR1 SGHAT, CDR2 FQNNGV. Germline trimming cut 10 bases from V and 0 bases from J; bases unmatched to any gene: 5. The CDR3 loop spans 14 amino acids.

This clone was counted once. The chain is built from TRBV5-1 and TRBJ1-4, with TRBD1 identical over 8 bases. V lost 0 bases, J lost 1 base, and 2 bases stayed unmatched. Germline values: CDR1 SGHRS, CDR2 YFSETQ. The CDR3 sequence is 16 residues long. CDR3 nucleotides: TGCGCCAGCAGCTTGGCCAGGGGGCAAACTAATGAAAAACTGTTTTTT. Encoded protein: CASSLARGQTNEKLFF.

The chain is built from TRBV6-5 and TRBJ1-2; a possible D gene is TRBD1 (6 bases). There are 13 residues in the CDR3. V was pared by 6 bases and J by 1 base, with 9 bases between. The germline CDR1 and CDR2 sequences are MNHEY and SVGAGI. CDR3 region: CASRTDSNYGYTF. The DNA of the CDR3 is TGTGCCAGCAGAACGGACAGTAACTATGGCTACACCTTC.

The genes are TRBV11-3 and TRBJ1-1; D is unresolved. V shed 11 bases and J shed 6 bases, with 10 bases lying between them. The CDR3 is 10 residues long. The germline gives CDR1 SGHNT, CDR2 YENEEA. CDR3 coding DNA: TGTGCCTTCGAGGGTGCTGAAGCTTTCTTT. Protein: CAFEGAEAFF. Complete variable domain (other parts from reference TRBV11-3 and TRBJ1-1): EAGVVQSPRYKIIEKKQPVAFWCNPISGHNTLYWYLQNLGQGPELLIRYENEEAVDDSQLPKDRFSAERLKGVDSTLKIQPAELGDSAVYLCAFEGAEAFFGQGTRLTVV.

The CDR3 protein is CATSDFGVVQPQHF. CDR3 DNA sequence: TGTGCCACCAGTGATTTCGGGGTGGTGCAGCCCCAGCATTTT. V gene TRBV24-1 combines with J gene TRBJ1-5, with D hard to call. From germline, CDR1 is KGHDR and CDR2 SFDVKD. V gave up 1 base and J gave up 7 bases, with 10 bases separating them. The length of the CDR3 is 14 residues.